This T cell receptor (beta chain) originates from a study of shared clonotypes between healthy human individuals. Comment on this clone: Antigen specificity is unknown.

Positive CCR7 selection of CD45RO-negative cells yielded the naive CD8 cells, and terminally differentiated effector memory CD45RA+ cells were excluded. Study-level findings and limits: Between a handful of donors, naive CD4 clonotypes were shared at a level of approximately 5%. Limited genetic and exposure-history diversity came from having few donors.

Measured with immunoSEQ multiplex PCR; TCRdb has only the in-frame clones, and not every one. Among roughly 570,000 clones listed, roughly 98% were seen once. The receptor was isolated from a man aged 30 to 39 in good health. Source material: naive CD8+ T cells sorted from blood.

CDR3 sequence (DNA): TGTGCCAGCAGCTTAGATCCTGGCCAGGGCTACGAGCAGTACTTC. Protein: CASSLDPGQGYEQYF. The genes are TRBV11-2 and TRBJ2-7, with a possible D match to TRBD1 (5 bases). Per germline, CDR1 SGHAT and CDR2 FQNNGV. The CDR3 is 15 residues long. V was clipped by 0 bases and J by 3 bases, with 12 bases between them.